One sample yielded the 6 T cell receptor beta chains listed below, sequenced in a study of cytomegalovirus exposure and HLA in healthy donors (dated by TCRdb to 2016 to 2017). Receptor amplification or capture employed the immunoSEQ multiplex PCR assay. A mixture of 60 forward primers for TCR Vbeta segments and 13 reverse primers for TCR Jbeta segments was used in the multiplex PCR. TCRdb provides this immuneACCESS table in a form limited to in-frame rearrangements. Some clones are lacking; in checked studies, under half of them reflect an unresolved V gene, and why the rest are absent is not known. This sample lists about 190,000 clones; 75% to 90% were detected once. The ten biggest clones cover under 1.2% of the sample. The sample was PBMCs. These receptor sequences come from a boy aged 2 to 10 in good health and CMV-seronegative.

This clone was observed a handful of times. The chain uses TRBV6-1 and TRBJ2-7; D gene ambiguous. V was cut by 3 bases and J by 4 bases, with 13 bases left in between. CDR1 MNHNS and CDR2 SASEGT come from the germline V gene. The CDR3 sequence is 14 residues long. This CDR3 reads CASSEFPPLYEQYF. Here the CDR3 DNA reads TGTGCCAGCAGTGAGTTCCCCCCGTTATACGAGCAGTACTTC.

The gene calls are TRBV5-1 and TRBJ1-2; D ambiguous. This CDR3 is 15 amino acids long. Germline V lookup: CDR1 SGHRS, CDR2 YFSETQ. The V end was cut by 6 bases, the J end by 7 bases, with 22 bases between. CDR3 nucleotides: TGCGCCAGCACAGTCGGCGAGACAACGCTCGCTGGCTACACCTTC. Translation: CASTVGETTLAGYTF.

The J gene is TRBJ1-5, the V gene TRBV30, with TRBD1 as a possible D gene (6 bases). Per the germline V gene, CDR1 is GTSNPN and CDR2 is SVGIG (reference sequence). The V end lost 2 bases, the J end lost 5 bases, and 13 bases lay between the germline ends. This CDR3 has 14 residues. CDR3 nucleotide sequence: TGTGCCTGGAGTTACACAGGGCTTGATCAGCCCCAGCATTTT. Translation gives CAWSYTGLDQPQHF.

V is TRBV10-2 and J is TRBJ2-1; 8 positions match TRBD2. Germline trimming cut 3 bases from V and 3 bases from J; bases unmatched to any gene: 4. This CDR3 is built from 15 residues. CDR1 and CDR2 from the germline V gene are WSHSY and SAAADI. CDR3 coding DNA: TGCGCCAGCAGTGACACGGGGGGGCTCTACAATGAGCAGTTCTTC. This gives the protein CASSDTGGLYNEQFF.

The V call is TRBV19, the J call TRBJ2-2; D is ambiguous. The CDR3 is 16 residues long. The ends were cut back, 0 bases at V and 2 bases at J, with 10 bases in the middle. Germline V gene sequence: CDR1 LNHDA, CDR2 SQIVND (reference sequence). The CDR3 reads CASSIDRTANTGELFF. For the CDR3, the DNA is TGTGCCAGTAGTATAGATCGCACAGCTAACACCGGGGAGCTGTTTTTT. The full variable domain, in which reference TRBV19 and TRBJ2-2 provide the parts outside the CDR3, is DGGITQSPKYLFRKEGQNVTLSCEQNLNHDAMYWYRQDPGQGLRLIYYSQIVNDFQKGDIAEGYSVSREKKESFPLTVTSAQKNPTAFYLCASSIDRTANTGELFFGEGSRLTVL.

This rearrangement joins TRBV6-5 to TRBJ2-7, with TRBD1 matching over 10 bases. CDR3 length: 14 residues. With V trimmed by 4 bases and J by 5 bases, 5 bases remained unmatched. The germline V gene encodes CDR1 MNHEY and CDR2 SVGAGI. The CDR3 protein is CASSFRDRGHEQYF. CDR3 DNA: TGTGCCAGCAGTTTCCGGGACAGGGGCCACGAGCAGTACTTC.